This T cell receptor beta chain comes out of a study of human T cells and chemical hapten exposure. Germline-derived CDR1 and CDR2 are DFQATT and SNEGSKA (reference sequence). Trimming took 0 bases from V and 4 from J, leaving 10 bases between them. The CDR3 has 14 residues. Time point noted: pre-sensitization, week 0. The treatment: therapeutic diphenylcyclopropenone sensitization with weekly scalp DPC. Separate cDNA molecules received unique molecular identifiers, which the library attached to them. TCRdb analysed the RACE reads with MiXCR anew, one entry per CDR3 protein. The profile covers some 51,000 distinct CDR3 sequences, with roughly a tenth appearing a single time and 11% to 15% taken by the ten largest. The table lists this clonotype with many counts.

This sequence was found in a woman aged 40 to 50 with alopecia areata. Some clones in this sample may be carry-over from other donors' samples. This specimen consisted of whole blood, obtained in connection with sensitization to the hapten diphenylcyclopropenone (DPC). V usage is TRBV20-1 and J usage is TRBJ2-1; D call uncertain. CDR3 protein: CSARDLPGYNEQFF. DNA for the CDR3: TGCAGTGCTAGAGATCTTCCGGGTTACAATGAGCAGTTCTTC.